The 8 T cell receptor beta chains below come from one sample, sequenced in a study of blood T cell repertoires in COVID-19. Sequencing used immunoSEQ multiplex PCR; TCRdb keeps in-frame clones, though not all of them. This sample yields approximately 100,000 clones, of which roughly 90% are seen a single time; 3.5% to 4% belongs to the top ten. Specimen: peripheral blood. Every receptor here comes from a woman aged 55-75 years with acute or convalescent COVID-19.

This chain links TRBV28 with TRBJ2-2; 8 positions agree with TRBD1. From germline, CDR1 is MDHEN and CDR2 SYDVKM. V lost 1 base, J lost 0 bases, and 7 bases stayed unmatched. The CDR3 spans 18 residues. CDR3 sequence (DNA): TGTGCCAGCAGTTTATTTGCAGGGGGCTACTCGAACACCGGGGAGCTGTTTTTT. This encodes CASSLFAGGYSNTGELFF.

V usage is TRBV10-3 and J usage is TRBJ2-3, with 9 bases matching TRBD1. The CDR3 loop spans 16 amino acids. Germline V gene sequence: CDR1 ENHRY, CDR2 SYGVKD. Trimming removed 3 bases from V and 3 bases from J; junction bases left unmatched: 7. The DNA for the CDR3 is TGTGCCATCAGTGATCCCGGAGGACAGGGGACAGATACGCAGTATTTT. Residues: CAISDPGGQGTDTQYF.

The chain is built from TRBV7-9 and TRBJ2-1, with D maybe TRBD2 (6 bases). Trimming cost V 4 bases and J 3 bases, with 22 bases left between them. Germline V gene sequence: CDR1 SEHNR, CDR2 FQNEAQ (reference sequence). The CDR3 extends over 18 amino acids. The CDR3 is CASSSFTPRGRLYNEQFF. CDR3 nucleotides: TGTGCCAGCAGCTCATTCACCCCCCGAGGGAGGCTCTACAATGAGCAGTTCTTC.

The chain uses TRBV5-1 and TRBJ2-1; 7 bases align to TRBD2. Losses at the gene ends were 0 bases for V and 4 bases for J; bases not matched to a gene: 4. This CDR3 has 15 residues. The germline V gene has CDR1 SGHRS and CDR2 YFSETQ. The CDR3: CASSLDAGVYNEQFF. CDR3 bases: TGCGCCAGCAGCTTGGACGCGGGAGTGTACAATGAGCAGTTCTTC.

The chain couples TRBV19 to TRBJ2-7; no firm D call. Trimming removed 3 bases at V and 5 bases at J, with 17 bases between. CDR3 length: 15 amino acids. Germline values: CDR1 LNHDA, CDR2 SQIVND (reference sequence). CDR3 nucleotides: TGTGCCAGTAGTATGAGTATGAGCCTTCGGGACGAGCAGTACTTC. Amino acid sequence: CASSMSMSLRDEQYF.

V is TRBV6-5 and J is TRBJ1-6; no reliable D call. Germline V lookup: CDR1 MNHEY, CDR2 SVGAGI. The CDR3 is 12 residues long. The V and J ends lost 11 bases and 10 bases respectively, with 15 bases between them. In nucleotides, the CDR3 is TGTGCCGCCCGGGGTAGCTTATCACCCCTCCACTTT. This sequence encodes CAARGSLSPLHF.

This chain uses TRBV14 with TRBJ1-1; 7 bases are a match to TRBD1. The germline CDR1 and CDR2 sequences are SGHDN and FVKESK. Unmatched junction bases numbered 8, after V lost 1 base and J lost 0 bases. The length of the CDR3 is 17 residues. Here the CDR3 DNA reads TGTGCCAGCAGCCAAGCGGGACAGAGGTTAATGAACACTGAAGCTTTCTTT. Its protein is CASSQAGQRLMNTEAFF.

This rearrangement joins TRBV5-4 to TRBJ2-3; TRBD2 matches at 10 bases. V trimming: 3 bases; J trimming: 6 bases; junction bases outside the gene matches: 10. This CDR3 is built from 16 residues. Germline V gene sequence: CDR1 SGHNT, CDR2 YYREEE (reference sequence). This chain's CDR3 is CASSWELAGALDTQYF. The CDR3 DNA reads as TGTGCCAGCAGCTGGGAGCTAGCGGGGGCGTTGGATACGCAGTATTTT.